A single sample is the source of the 20 T cell receptor beta chains below, sequenced in a study of radiation and T cells in renal cell carcinoma. Sample time point: blood 2 weeks post-SBRT. Treatment in this sample: 15 Gy SBRT to primary tumor, nephrectomy 4 weeks later. Repertoires were generated with immunoSEQ multiplex PCR, while TCRdb's copy carries only in-frame clones and drops some. The top ten hold about 30% of the sample, which has about 49,000 clones, roughly 80% seen once. The material sequenced was blood, taken from a patient whose treatment included radiotherapy and nephrectomy. All receptors come from a woman aged 70-85 years with renal cell carcinoma.

The chain combines TRBV6-5 with TRBJ1-1; D is unresolved. The V end lost 0 bases, the J end lost 0 bases, and 2 bases lay between the germline ends. Germline CDR1 and CDR2: MNHEY and SVGAGI. The CDR3 is made up of 13 amino acids. CDR3 loop: CASSYSMNTEAFF. The CDR3 nucleotides are TGTGCCAGCAGTTACTCTATGAACACTGAAGCTTTCTTT.

CDR3 DNA: TGTGCCAGCAGCTTGACAGGAGGGACTGAAGCTTTCTTT. This gives the protein CASSLTGGTEAFF. The chain links TRBV7-2 to TRBJ1-1; TRBD1 is a possible D gene (6 bases). Germline CDR1 and CDR2: SGHTA and FQGNSA. The ends were cut back, 3 bases at V and 5 bases at J, with 10 bases in the middle. The CDR3 extends over 13 amino acids.

The genes are TRBV7-2 and TRBJ2-5, with 7 bases identical to TRBD2. Losses at the gene ends were 3 bases for V and 4 bases for J; bases not matched to a gene: 5. CDR3 length: 14 amino acids. The germline gives CDR1 SGHTA, CDR2 FQGNSA. CDR3 nucleotides: TGTGCCAGCAGCTTTAAAGCGGGACGAGAGACCCAGTACTTC. Its protein is CASSFKAGRETQYF.

This clone was counted only a few times. The V gene is TRBV2, the J gene TRBJ1-2, with no clear D. CDR3 length: 13 residues. Germline V lookup: CDR1 SNHLY, CDR2 FYNNEI. V gave up 4 bases and J gave up 7 bases, with 13 bases separating them. The CDR3 DNA is TGTGCCAGCAGTGTGCAGGAGATCGGTGGCTACACCTTC. Its translation is CASSVQEIGGYTF.

The V and J genes are TRBV23-1 and TRBJ2-7, with 11 bases fitting TRBD1. TRBV23-1 is annotated as an ORF whose role is uncertain. V dropped 0 bases and J dropped 2; count of bases not matched to a gene: 9. The CDR3 has 18 residues. CDR3 protein: CASSQSGHRDRGTYEQYF. In DNA, the CDR3 is TGCGCCAGCAGTCAATCCGGGCACCGGGACAGGGGGACCTACGAGCAGTACTTC.

J is TRBJ1-4 and V is TRBV2, with unresolved D. Germline V lookup: CDR1 SNHLY, CDR2 FYNNEI. V was trimmed by 3 bases and J by 7 bases, leaving 6 bases between them. The CDR3 has 12 residues. The CDR3 bases are TGTGCCAGCAGTGACGGATTTGAAAAACTGTTTTTT. It specifies CASSDGFEKLFF.

The V call is TRBV29-1, the J call TRBJ2-1, with TRBD1 identical over 11 bases. The CDR3 sequence is 15 residues long. From germline, CDR1 is SQVTM and CDR2 ANQGSEA. V dropped 5 bases and J dropped 7; count of bases not matched to a gene: 10. CDR3 coding DNA: TGCAGCGTTACGGACAGGGGGCCGGGCCTTAATGAGCAGTTCTTC. Translated: CSVTDRGPGLNEQFF.

V is TRBV7-9 and J is TRBJ2-1; possible D gene TRBD2, 6 bases. There are 15 residues in the CDR3. Germline V gene lookup returns CDR1 SEHNR and CDR2 FQNEAQ (reference sequence). Trimming cost V 3 bases and J 1 base, with 10 bases left between them. The CDR3 here is CASSLGGTSYNEQFF. CDR3 sequence (DNA): TGTGCCAGCAGCTTGGGCGGGACTTCCTACAATGAGCAGTTCTTC.

The J gene is TRBJ2-5, the V gene TRBV18, with 7 bases that match TRBD1. The V and J ends lost 5 bases and 4 bases, in that order; junction bases with no gene match: 4. Per germline, CDR1 KGHSH and CDR2 LQKENI. This CDR3 has 13 residues. The CDR3 region is CASSTGTVETQYF. In DNA, the CDR3 is TGTGCCAGCTCAACCGGGACAGTAGAGACCCAGTACTTC.

The genes are TRBV12-5 and TRBJ2-7; a possible D gene is TRBD2 (6 bases). Trimming removed 3 bases at V and 4 bases at J, with 13 bases between. Germline CDR1 reads LGHNT; CDR2 reads FRNRAP. This CDR3 comprises 14 residues. Written as DNA, the CDR3 is TGTGCTAGTGGTTTTTCCGGGAGAAGGTACGAGCAGTACTTC. Translating it yields CASGFSGRRYEQYF.

The CDR3 DNA sequence: TGCGCCAGCGGGGCAGGGCAAAACACCATATATTTT. It is translated as CASGAGQNTIYF. J is TRBJ1-3 and V is TRBV10-2, with D maybe TRBD1 (5 bases). This CDR3 comprises 12 residues. Per germline, CDR1 WSHSY and CDR2 SAAADI. The V gene lost 8 bases and the J gene lost 6 bases, with 11 bases spanning the gap.

This clone is a singleton in its sample. The rearrangement links TRBV5-1 to TRBJ2-5; D might be TRBD2 (6 bases). CDR3 size: 14 residues. V was shortened by 1 base and J by 2 bases, with 9 bases between the two germline ends. Germline V gene sequence: CDR1 SGHRS, CDR2 YFSETQ. This CDR3 is CASSLSSGQETQYF. The CDR3 DNA follows: TGCGCCAGCAGCTTGTCAAGCGGGCAAGAGACCCAGTACTTC.

This clone was picked up a small number of times. The chain has TRBV2 and TRBJ1-1; 7 nucleotides agree with TRBD1. The CDR3 runs to 13 residues. V shed 4 bases and J 6 bases; nucleotides not matched to a gene: 5. Germline values: CDR1 SNHLY, CDR2 FYNNEI. CDR3 in DNA: TGTGCCAGCAGTGTGGACAGGACCTCTGAAGCTTTCTTT. It codes for CASSVDRTSEAFF.

This chain links TRBV9 with TRBJ2-3; D is unclear. The CDR3 consists of 14 residues. V shed 0 bases and J shed 2 bases, with 7 bases lying between them. The germline gives CDR1 SGDLS, CDR2 YYNGEE. In DNA, the CDR3 is TGTGCCAGCAGCGTAGACAGTTACACAGATACGCAGTATTTT. This encodes CASSVDSYTDTQYF.

CDR3 sequence: CASSLGRGLSETQYF. CDR3 sequence (DNA): TGTGCCAGCAGCTTGGGACGGGGGTTATCGGAGACCCAGTACTTC. The chain is built from TRBV5-5 and TRBJ2-5, with D possibly TRBD2 on 6 matching bases. Germline V gives CDR1 SGHKS, CDR2 YYEKEE (reference sequence). CDR3 length: 15 amino acids. V was shortened by 0 bases and J by 5 bases, with 14 bases between the two germline ends.

The V and J genes are TRBV19 and TRBJ2-7; no clear D gene. Trimming pared 5 bases from V and 2 bases from J, leaving 13 bases between. This CDR3 region has 14 residues. Looked up from germline, CDR1 is LNHDA and CDR2 is SQIVND (reference sequence). CDR3 region: CASSAGLGAYEQYF. As DNA, the CDR3 is TGTGCCAGTAGTGCCGGTTTGGGCGCCTACGAGCAGTACTTC.

The chain couples TRBV7-7 to TRBJ2-5, with 9 bases fitting TRBD2. Unmatched junction bases numbered 6, after V lost 1 base and J lost 3 bases. Per germline, CDR1 SSHAT and CDR2 FNYEAQ (reference sequence). CDR3 length: 16 residues. The CDR3 bases are TGTGCCAGCAGCTTAGTCGCTAGCGGGGCGGAAGAGACCCAGTACTTC. Protein product: CASSLVASGAEETQYF.

CDR3 nucleotides: TGTGCCAGCAGTTACGTCCCTCGGGGGGAAGCTTTCTTT. Translation gives CASSYVPRGEAFF. The chain carries TRBV6-5 and TRBJ1-1; possible D gene TRBD1, 5 bases. Trimming pared 2 bases from V and 8 bases from J, leaving 12 bases between. This CDR3 spans 13 amino acids. Looked up from germline, CDR1 is MNHEY and CDR2 is SVGAGI.

This chain uses TRBV19 with TRBJ2-2; D not resolved. CDR1 is LNHDA and CDR2 is SQIVND in the germline V gene (reference sequence). There are 15 residues in the CDR3. V was cut by 0 bases and J by 6 bases, with 11 bases left in between. This CDR3 reads CASSIDQQYAGELFF. Written as DNA, the CDR3 is TGTGCCAGTAGTATAGATCAACAATACGCCGGGGAGCTGTTTTTT.

Concerning this clone: The sample holds other DNA sequences that translate to the same CDR3. V and J are TRBV27 and TRBJ2-2; 7 bases align to TRBD2. The CDR3 is made up of 13 amino acids. Unmatched junction bases numbered 3, after V lost 5 bases and J lost 6 bases. The germline V gene has CDR1 MNHEY and CDR2 SMNVEV (reference sequence). The CDR3 DNA reads as TGTGCCAGCAGTCCCACTAGCGCCGGGGAGCTGTTTTTT. Its protein product is CASSPTSAGELFF.